A selection of T cell receptor beta chains follows, all from one sample in a study of patients and donors after allogeneic stem cell transplantation. TCRdb analysed the RT-PCR reads with MiXCR anew, one entry per CDR3 protein. The sample has 70,000 or so distinct CDR3 sequences, more than 25% seen once. Sequenced material: blood, either unsorted or a sorted T cell fraction (not recorded which). Receptors originate from a human donor who was either an allogeneic HSCT recipient or a stem cell or donor lymphocyte infusion donor (not recorded which). It is not recorded whose cells these are; they may come from a transplant donor. CDR3s include the opening cysteine and the closing phenylalanine or tryptophan. The D gene is left open where the match is weak. Not all rows give a size; the values are once, few, many and, for expanded clones, a class.

>TRBV29-1|.|TRBJ2-3|.
TGCAGCGTCGGGGGACACCTCAAGACAGATACGCAGTATTTT
CSVGGHLKTDTQYF
>TRBV5-1|few|TRBJ2-1|.
TGCGCCAGCAGCTTTGGTGGGGGCCCCACCCCCTACAATGAGCAGTTCTTC
CASSFGGGPTPYNEQFF
>TRBV5-1|.|TRBJ1-1|.
TGCGCCAGCAGCGGAGGAACGAGGAGGACTGAAGCTTTCTTT
CASSGGTRRTEAFF
>TRBV12-3/TRBV12-4|.|TRBJ2-2|TRBD1
TGTGCCAGCAGTGACCGGACAGGGAACACCGGGGAGCTGTTTTTT
CASSDRTGNTGELFF
>TRBV11-1|few|TRBJ1-1|TRBD1
TGTGCCAGCAGCCCTAGGACAGGGTACACTGAAGCTTTCTTT
CASSPRTGYTEAFF
>TRBV5-1|.|TRBJ2-5|TRBD1
TGCGCCAGCAGCTTCTTGACAGGGGTGGAGACCCAGTACTTC
CASSFLTGVETQYF
>TRBV5-1|.|TRBJ2-1|TRBD2
TGCGCCAGCAGTCGCGGGGGGCTTTACAATGAGCAGTTCTTC
CASSRGGLYNEQFF
>TRBV6-5|many|TRBJ1-5|TRBD1
TGTGCCAGCAGGAGGTCAACAGGGGATCAGCCCCAGCATTTT
CASRRSTGDQPQHF
>TRBV5-1|few|TRBJ2-5|.
TGCGCCAGCAGCTTGGCGAGCAACCAAGAGACCCAGTACTTC
CASSLASNQETQYF
>TRBV12-3/TRBV12-4|.|TRBJ2-7|.
TGTGCCAGCAGCCTGCAGGCGGGCGAGCAGTACTTC
CASSLQAGEQYF
>TRBV10-3|few|TRBJ1-2|.
TGTGCCATCACCCCGGGTTTGGGCTATGGCTACACCTTC
CAITPGLGYGYTF
>TRBV30|.|TRBJ1-1|.
TGTGCCTGGAGTATAGGGTATTTTGGAGCTTTCTTT
CAWSIGYFGAFF
>TRBV12-3/TRBV12-4|.|TRBJ1-5|.
TGTGCCAGCAGTCCTAAACCCCCGTTGTGGACTAATAAAGATAGCAATCAGCCCCAGCATTTT
CASSPKPPLWTNKDSNQPQHF
>TRBV5-1|.|TRBJ1-4|.
TGCGCCAGCAGCTTGGTCCTCGGGGCTTCAACTAATGAAAAACTGTTTTTT
CASSLVLGASTNEKLFF
>TRBV9|few|TRBJ1-3|TRBD1
TGTGCCAGCAGTTACGGACAGGGGAGGCGAAACACCATATATTTT
CASSYGQGRRNTIYF
>TRBV7-6|few|TRBJ2-7|.
TGTGCCAGCAGTTCCCCTGGGGACGAGCAGTACTTC
CASSSPGDEQYF
>TRBV7-6|.|TRBJ2-7|TRBD1
TGTGCCAGCAGCGGAGACAGGGGGCCCTACGAGCAGTACTTC
CASSGDRGPYEQYF
>TRBV6-6|.|TRBJ1-1|.
TGTGCCAGCAGTTACCGCGAAGGACCCTCCCTTCGGGGTCTCATGAACACTGAAGCTTTCTTT
CASSYREGPSLRGLMNTEAFF
>TRBV12-3/TRBV12-4|few|TRBJ1-6|TRBD1
TGTGCCAGCAGTAACTACCGACAGGGGGCGCTTAATTCACCCCTCCACTTT
CASSNYRQGALNSPLHF
>TRBV2|.|TRBJ1-1|.
TGTGCCAGCATACCTGGCCAGCCACGATTATCGAACACTGAAGCTTTCTTT
CASIPGQPRLSNTEAFF
>TRBV15|once|TRBJ1-4|.
TGTGCCACCAGCACAGCGGGAAGGGGCAGGTCTAATGTAAAACTGTTTTTT
CATSTAGRGRSNVKLFF
>TRBV28|few|TRBJ1-5|TRBD1
TGTGCCAGCAGTTTATGGGGACAGTATAGCAATCAGCCCCAGCATTTT
CASSLWGQYSNQPQHF
>TRBV5-1|.|TRBJ2-5|.
TGCGCCAGCAGCTTGGCCGGGCGGACTCAAGAGACCCAGTACTTC
CASSLAGRTQETQYF
>TRBV7-9|.|TRBJ2-6|.
TGTGCCAGCAGCTTATTGTACAGTCTCTCTGGGGCCAACGTCCTGACTTTC
CASSLLYSLSGANVLTF
>TRBV5-4|.|TRBJ2-1|TRBD2
TGTGCCAGCAGCATGCTACTAGCGGGAGTGTACAATGAGCAGTTCTTC
CASSMLLAGVYNEQFF
>TRBV9|.|TRBJ2-3|TRBD2
TGTGCCAGCAGCAAACTAGCGGGAGGCACAGATACGCAGTATTTT
CASSKLAGGTDTQYF
>TRBV2|.|TRBJ1-1|.
TGTGCCAGCACTAATTTGGGCCTGGGGAACACTGAAGCTTTCTTT
CASTNLGLGNTEAFF
>TRBV11-3|few|TRBJ2-1|.
TGTGCCAGCAGCTTTAATACTTATCGGTACAATGAGCAGTTCTTC
CASSFNTYRYNEQFF
>TRBV18|few|TRBJ2-7|TRBD1
TGTGCCAGCTCACCACCAAAGGGACAGAACCACTACGAGCAGTACTTC
CASSPPKGQNHYEQYF
>TRBV9|.|TRBJ1-1|TRBD1
TGTGCCAGCAGCGCGGACAGGAGTGAAGCTTTCTTT
CASSADRSEAFF
>TRBV12-3/TRBV12-4|.|TRBJ1-5|.
TGTGCCAGCAGTTTAGGGAAGTGGCCCCAGCATTTT
CASSLGKWPQHF
>TRBV7-6|.|TRBJ2-4|TRBD1
TGTGCCAGCAGCTCCCTGACAGGGGAGTCCAACATTCAGTACTTC
CASSSLTGESNIQYF
>TRBV6-5|.|TRBJ2-7|TRBD2
TGTGCCAGCAGTTACTCGGGCGCGGGGGCCTACGAGCAGTACTTC
CASSYSGAGAYEQYF
>TRBV7-8|once|TRBJ2-5|.
TGTGCCAGCAGCTTAGAGGTGATTCGGGAGACCCAGTACTTC
CASSLEVIRETQYF
>TRBV5-1|.|TRBJ2-1|.
TGCGCCAGCAGCTTGAGGACTCTTAATGAGCAGTTCTTC
CASSLRTLNEQFF
>TRBV6-2/TRBV6-3|.|TRBJ2-7|.
TGTGCCAGCAGTTACTGGCTGAGCGAGCAGTACTTC
CASSYWLSEQYF
>TRBV20-1|.|TRBJ2-7|.
TGCAGTGCCTCCCCGGTCGTCGGATTTGACGAGCAGTACTTC
CSASPVVGFDEQYF
>TRBV5-1|.|TRBJ1-2|TRBD1
TGCGCCAGCAGCTTGGAGACAGGGGGCGCGAATGGCTACACCTTC
CASSLETGGANGYTF
>TRBV29-1|.|TRBJ2-1|TRBD2
TGCAGCGTTGAAGATCTGAGCGGGAGCTCCTACAATGAGCAGTTCTTC
CSVEDLSGSSYNEQFF
>TRBV27|.|TRBJ2-2|.
TGTGCCAGCAGTTTATCCAACACCGGGGAGCTGTTTTTT
CASSLSNTGELFF
>TRBV9|few|TRBJ1-2|.
TGTGCCAGCAGCGTAGCTCTGGCCCCCGGTGGCTATGGCTACACCTTC
CASSVALAPGGYGYTF
>TRBV6-2/TRBV6-3|few|TRBJ2-3|.
TGTGCCAGCAGTTACTCCCGTTCTACGCAGTATTTT
CASSYSRSTQYF
>TRBV7-2|once|TRBJ2-3|.
TGTGCCAGCAGCTTAGCGTCGGGGACAGATACGCAGTATTTT
CASSLASGTDTQYF
>TRBV20-1|many|TRBJ2-7|.
TGCAGTGCTAGTCACCCGGACTCGGGCTACGAGCAGTACTTC
CSASHPDSGYEQYF
>TRBV15|few|TRBJ1-1|.
TGTGCCACCAGCGAAAGTCGGAGGGACACTGAAGCTTTCTTT
CATSESRRDTEAFF
>TRBV12-3/TRBV12-4|many|TRBJ2-5|.
TGTGCCAGCAGCCGACGGTCCCAAGAGACCCAGTACTTC
CASSRRSQETQYF
>TRBV4-1|.|TRBJ1-3|.
TGCGCCAGCAGCCAAGATGGAGGGAGATTTTCTGGAAACACCATATATTTT
CASSQDGGRFSGNTIYF
>TRBV14|.|TRBJ2-7|TRBD1
TGTGCCAGCAGCCGCTACAGGGGCTACGAGCAGTACTTC
CASSRYRGYEQYF
>TRBV5-1|few|TRBJ1-3|.
TGCGCCAGCAGCTTGGATCCCAGTTTATCTTCGGGAAACACCATATATTTT
CASSLDPSLSSGNTIYF
>TRBV19|.|TRBJ2-3|TRBD2
TGTGCCAGTAGTAGGACTAGCGGGACCACAGATACGCAGTATTTT
CASSRTSGTTDTQYF
>TRBV4-2|.|TRBJ1-6|.
TGTGCCAGCAGCCAAGGAGGGCAGGGCTCCTATAATTCACCCCTCCACTTT
CASSQGGQGSYNSPLHF
>TRBV5-1|few|TRBJ2-6|.
TGCGCCAGCAGCTTGGCCAGATCTGGGGCCAACGTCCTGACTTTC
CASSLARSGANVLTF
>TRBV24-1|.|TRBJ2-3|.
TGTGCCACCAGTAATCCTACAGGGTACTTCCTCGATACGCAGTATTTT
CATSNPTGYFLDTQYF